This record looks at one TCR beta chain sequence and its context. What it recognizes is unknown. Germline values: CDR1 MNHEY, CDR2 SVGAGI. The CDR3 spans 16 residues. This sample stems from a study of monozygotic twins with inflammatory bowel disease. The study, taken as a whole, reports: IBD patients carried less diverse TCRbeta repertoires (inverse Simpson) than healthy co-twins. IBD patients shared fewer clonotypes with other individuals than healthy twins, especially patients with disease activity signs.

The quantity of total RNA per TCR library was 3500 ng. TCRdb reprocessed the 5' RACE reads and reports one entry per CDR3 protein, with no DNA. In all, the sample yields about 160,000 distinct CDR3 sequences. Blood, roughly 2.6 ml, was drawn per donor. The chain has TRBV6-5 and TRBJ1-2. Sequencing used blood. This receptor was identified in a human donor with ulcerative colitis or Crohn's disease, or a healthy co-twin of an affected twin (not recorded which). This chain's CDR3 is CASSSGELEYNYGYTF.